One sample yielded the 31 T cell receptor beta chains listed below, sequenced in a study of cytomegalovirus exposure and HLA in healthy donors. The PCR was carried out with 60 Vbeta primers and 13 Jbeta primers. Using immunoSEQ multiplex PCR, the repertoire was profiled, and TCRdb retains in-frame clones only, with some absent. Of 110,000 to 150,000 clones in the sample, around 75% were seen once. Sequenced sample: PBMCs. The receptor set was obtained from a man aged 35 to 55 in good health and CMV-seronegative.

In this sample, this clone turned up a few times. The chain employs TRBV2 and TRBJ2-7; 10 nucleotides agree with TRBD2. Trimming at V came to 5 bases and at J to 4 bases, leaving 8 bases not matched to a gene. The CDR3 is made up of 15 amino acids. In germline, CDR1 is SNHLY, CDR2 FYNNEI. In DNA form, the CDR3 reads TGTGCCAGCAGTCCTCTAGCGGGGGCTGAGTACGAGCAGTACTTC. It translates to CASSPLAGAEYEQYF.

Worth noting for this clone: The junction departs from germline at one end; a sequencing error may be responsible. The chain combines TRBV5-4 with TRBJ2-7; 7 nucleotides match TRBD1. Germline CDR1 is SGHNT and CDR2 is YYREEE (reference sequence). The CDR3 covers 15 residues. The CDR3 region has the DNA TGTGCCGGCAGCGCCCCGAGGGCAGGGGGCTACGAGCAGTACTTC. The encoded protein is CAGSAPRAGGYEQYF.

The rearrangement uses TRBV28 and TRBJ1-2; 9 bases align to TRBD1. The germline V gene has CDR1 MDHEN and CDR2 SYDVKM. Trimming at V came to 5 bases and at J to 4 bases, leaving 14 bases not matched to a gene. The CDR3 totals 17 residues. CDR3 loop: CASSPIPGQGPIYGYTF. Written as DNA, the CDR3 is TGTGCCAGCAGTCCAATTCCGGGACAGGGACCCATCTATGGCTACACCTTC.

The V and J genes are TRBV6-1 and TRBJ1-1; D call uncertain. Germline loops: CDR1 MNHNS, CDR2 SASEGT. V was clipped by 6 bases and J by 4 bases, with 15 bases between them. The CDR3 has 14 residues. The CDR3: CASRIAVRSTEAFF. In DNA, the CDR3 is TGTGCCAGCAGAATCGCGGTACGGAGCACTGAAGCTTTCTTT.

This sequence joins TRBV2 and TRBJ2-3, with D perhaps TRBD2 (6 bases). Trimming removed 8 bases from V and 3 bases from J, with 12 bases in between. The CDR3 is 13 residues long. Looked up from germline, CDR1 is SNHLY and CDR2 is FYNNEI. CDR3 coding DNA: TGTGCCAGCGGTGGGGACTCAACAGATACGCAGTATTTT. Amino acid sequence: CASGGDSTDTQYF.

V gene TRBV9 combines with J gene TRBJ2-1; 7 bases align to TRBD2. The CDR3 spans 15 residues. V was clipped by 3 bases and J by 7 bases; unmatched bases: 10. Germline loops: CDR1 SGDLS, CDR2 YYNGEE. The CDR3 DNA reads as TGTGCCAGCAGCGACCTGACTAGCAGTCGGAATGAGCAGTTCTTC. Protein product: CASSDLTSSRNEQFF.

This clone was seen once. The chain uses TRBV7-5 and TRBJ1-1. TRBV7-5 is listed as a pseudogene. The CDR3 sequence is 16 residues long. The CDR3 DNA reads TGTGCCAGAAGCTTAGTCCCAGGGCAGGAGGGCACTGAAGCTTTCTTT. This sequence encodes CARSLVPGQEGTEAFF.

This clone was picked up one time. The rearrangement joins TRBV7-8 to TRBJ1-6; maybe TRBD1 (5 bases). The V gene's germline CDR1 is SGHVS and CDR2 FQNEAQ. With 4 bases removed from V and 0 bases from J, the gap between germline ends came to 16 bases. The length of the CDR3 is 18 residues. The CDR3 loop is CASSWRSTAPSYNSPLHF. The DNA for the CDR3 is TGTGCCAGCAGCTGGCGGTCGACAGCTCCCTCCTATAATTCACCCCTCCACTTT.

V and J are TRBV10-3 and TRBJ2-7; tentative D call: TRBD2 (6 bases). This CDR3 is built from 15 residues. Between the trimmed V and J ends, which lost 6 bases and 2 bases, there was a span of 17 bases. Germline values: CDR1 ENHRY, CDR2 SYGVKD. The CDR3 DNA follows: TGTGCCATCAGAAAAGGGGCGGGGAGGCCCTACGAGCAGTACTTC. Translated, it gives CAIRKGAGRPYEQYF.

The chain combines TRBV29-1 with TRBJ1-1; the D gene is possibly TRBD1 (6 bases). The CDR3 has 12 amino acids. CDR1 is SQVTM and CDR2 is ANQGSEA in the germline V gene. The ends were cut back, 5 bases at V and 11 bases at J, with 18 bases in the middle. Here the CDR3 reads CSVSPGTSMAFF. The CDR3, as DNA: TGCAGCGTTAGCCCCGGGACATCGATGGCTTTCTTT. Variable domain in full (rest from reference TRBV29-1 and TRBJ1-1): SAVISQKPSRDICQRGTSLTIQCQVDSQVTMMFWYRQQPGQSLTLIATANQGSEATYESGFVIDKFPISRPNLTFSTLTVSNMSPEDSSIYLCSVSPGTSMAFFGQGTRLTVV.

The chain carries TRBV28 and TRBJ1-6; the D gene is possibly TRBD1 (6 bases). Germline V gives CDR1 MDHEN, CDR2 SYDVKM. The CDR3 length is 15 residues. V shed 2 bases and J shed 10 bases, with 15 bases lying between them. The chain's CDR3 is CASSLPGRGQSPLHF. The CDR3 nucleotides are TGTGCCAGCAGTTTACCGGGCAGGGGTCAATCACCCCTCCACTTT.

V and J are TRBV7-2 and TRBJ2-1; D is undetermined. The CDR3 consists of 15 residues. Trimming took 7 bases from V and 0 from J, leaving 13 bases between them. Germline CDR1 SGHTA, CDR2 FQGNSA. The CDR3 DNA follows: TGTGCCAGCACCCGTAGAGCAAGCTCCTACAATGAGCAGTTCTTC. Its translation: CASTRRASSYNEQFF.

This clone came up once. The CDR3 is CASSTSGQLGYTF. The CDR3 DNA is TGTGCCAGCAGTACCTCGGGACAGCTGGGCTACACCTTC. V usage is TRBV6-1 and J usage is TRBJ1-2, with 7 positions matching TRBD1. Germline V gene sequence: CDR1 MNHNS, CDR2 SASEGT. V shed 5 bases, J shed 8 bases, and the junction held 8 bases outside the gene matches. The CDR3 contains 13 residues.

The chain joins TRBV29-1 to TRBJ2-2; D may be TRBD1 (5 bases). V was trimmed by 3 bases and J by 7 bases, leaving 12 bases between them. Germline lookup yields CDR1 SQVTM and CDR2 ANQGSEA. The CDR3 has 13 amino acids. The CDR3 here is CSVDAGSVGELFF. In DNA form, the CDR3 reads TGCAGCGTTGATGCAGGGTCTGTCGGGGAGCTGTTTTTT.

The J gene is TRBJ1-6, the V gene TRBV12-5; no reliable D call. The CDR3 is 14 amino acids. CDR1 and CDR2 from the germline V gene are LGHNT and FRNRAP. V dropped 8 bases and J dropped 10 bases, with 18 bases sitting between them. Written as DNA, the CDR3 is TGTGCTAGTCAAGCGGGGTTGTTGATATCACCCCTCCACTTT. Its protein is CASQAGLLISPLHF.

To note about this clone: The sample contains more than one DNA sequence encoding this CDR3. The chain joins TRBV25-1 to TRBJ2-3, with a weak D call TRBD2 (7 bases). Between the trimmed V and J ends, which lost 0 bases and 3 bases, there was a span of 13 bases. In germline, CDR1 is MGHDK, CDR2 SYGVNS. This CDR3 has 16 amino acids. CDR3 coding DNA: TGTGCCAGCAGTGAATATCGGGGGGCGCGAACAGATACGCAGTATTTT. It encodes CASSEYRGARTDTQYF.

The V call is TRBV7-2, the J call TRBJ2-7; D not resolved. The ends were cut back, 2 bases at V and 4 bases at J, with 6 bases in the middle. The CDR3 has 12 amino acids. The germline V gene has CDR1 SGHTA and CDR2 FQGNSA. CDR3 DNA sequence: TGTGCCAGCAGCTTATTCGGTTACGAGCAGTACTTC. Translated, it gives CASSLFGYEQYF. The complete variable domain, with remaining parts taken from reference TRBV7-2 and TRBJ2-7, reads GAGVSQSPSNKVTEKGKDVELRCDPISGHTALYWYRQSLGQGLEFLIYFQGNSAPDKSGLPSDRFSAERTGGSVSTLTIQRTQQEDSAVYLCASSLFGYEQYFGPGTRLTVT.

The rearrangement uses TRBV10-3 and TRBJ2-1; the D is unclear. The germline CDR1 and CDR2 sequences are ENHRY and SYGVKD. This CDR3 is built from 13 residues. The V gene lost 4 bases and the J gene lost 1 base, with 5 bases spanning the gap. CDR3: CAISGGSYNEQFF. The DNA of the CDR3 is TGTGCCATCAGTGGCGGTTCCTACAATGAGCAGTTCTTC.

This chain uses TRBV28 with TRBJ2-2; D is possibly TRBD1 (5 bases). The V gene's germline CDR1 is MDHEN and CDR2 SYDVKM. The ends were cut back, 5 bases at V and 1 base at J, with 17 bases in the middle. The CDR3 has 17 residues. CDR3 sequence: CASSHPFKTVNTGELFF. The CDR3, as DNA: TGTGCCAGCAGTCACCCATTTAAGACAGTGAACACCGGGGAGCTGTTTTTT.

The V and J genes are TRBV5-4 and TRBJ1-2; D unresolved. Per the germline V gene, CDR1 is SGHNT and CDR2 is YYREEE (reference sequence). CDR3 length: 15 residues. The V end lost 5 bases, the J end lost 4 bases, and 18 bases lay between the germline ends. CDR3 in amino acids: CASSSITVGGYGYTF. In DNA, the CDR3 is TGTGCCAGCAGTTCAATCACAGTAGGAGGCTATGGCTACACCTTC.

This chain links TRBV7-2 with TRBJ2-5; TRBD1 matches at 7 bases. The J segment lost 4 bases and the V segment lost 7 bases, leaving 6 bases of the junction unmatched. Germline values: CDR1 SGHTA, CDR2 FQGNSA. This CDR3 is 13 amino acids long. CDR3 in DNA: TGTGCCAGCACCTACAGGGGTAGAGAGACCCAGTACTTC. Its translation is CASTYRGRETQYF. Combining the CDR3 with reference TRBV7-2 and TRBJ2-5 gives the whole variable domain GAGVSQSPSNKVTEKGKDVELRCDPISGHTALYWYRQSLGQGLEFLIYFQGNSAPDKSGLPSDRFSAERTGGSVSTLTIQRTQQEDSAVYLCASTYRGRETQYFGPGTRLLVL.

This clone has just one count. CDR3 bases: TGTGCCAGCAGCCAAGGAATCGGGGGACAGGGGAATTCACCCCTCCACTTT. Translating gives CASSQGIGGQGNSPLHF. V usage is TRBV4-2 and J usage is TRBJ1-6; 10 bases map to TRBD1. J was trimmed by 7 bases and V by 1 base; bases with no gene match: 7. The CDR3 consists of 17 residues. The germline V gene encodes CDR1 LGHNA and CDR2 YNFKEQ.

The V gene is TRBV19, the J gene TRBJ1-1; TRBD1 might be the D (5 bases). The CDR3 spans 12 residues. Trimming removed 11 bases at V and 1 base at J, with 11 bases between. Germline lookup yields CDR1 LNHDA and CDR2 SQIVND (reference sequence). The CDR3 sequence: CAARGRNTEAFF. The DNA of the CDR3 is TGTGCCGCAAGGGGTAGGAACACTGAAGCTTTCTTT.

This rearrangement joins TRBV5-1 to TRBJ2-5, with 13 bases fitting TRBD2. Germline trimming cut 4 bases from V and 5 bases from J; bases unmatched to any gene: 14. Germline lookup yields CDR1 SGHRS and CDR2 YFSETQ. This CDR3 comprises 18 residues. For the CDR3, the DNA is TGCGCCAGCAGCCCTGAATCACTAGCGGGGGGGCGAGGGGAGACCCAGTACTTC. It specifies CASSPESLAGGRGETQYF.

This rearrangement joins TRBV6-1 to TRBJ2-5, with 7 bases fitting TRBD1. Germline CDR1 and CDR2: MNHNS and SASEGT. This CDR3 has 14 residues. V lost 3 bases and J lost 4; bases outside the gene matches: 5. The DNA of the CDR3 is TGTGCCAGCAGTGACCCGGGACAGAGAGAGACCCAGTACTTC. This gives the protein CASSDPGQRETQYF.

This sequence joins TRBV10-3 and TRBJ2-5, with D unclear. Trimming took 0 bases from V and 4 from J, leaving 3 bases between them. CDR3 length equals 12 residues. The germline CDR1 and CDR2 sequences are ENHRY and SYGVKD. CDR3 in amino acids: CAISESVETQYF. The CDR3 bases are TGTGCCATCAGTGAGTCCGTAGAGACCCAGTACTTC.

The rearrangement joins TRBV9 to TRBJ2-1, with 9 positions matching TRBD1. The germline V gene has CDR1 SGDLS and CDR2 YYNGEE. The junction had 8 bases not matched to a gene; V was cut back by 3 bases and J by 4 bases. This CDR3 is 16 amino acids long. CDR3 coding DNA: TGTGCCAGCAGCGCCGGGACAGGGTATAGTTACAATGAGCAGTTCTTC. Translated, it gives CASSAGTGYSYNEQFF.

This rearrangement joins TRBV4-1 to TRBJ1-6, with 9 nucleotides matching TRBD1. The CDR3 length is 20 residues. Trimming removed 8 bases from V and 6 bases from J; junction bases left unmatched: 23. Per the germline V gene, CDR1 is MGHRA and CDR2 is YSYEKL. CDR3 sequence reads: CASSLRGADRTGAGNSPLHF. For the CDR3, the DNA is TGCGCCAGCTCCCTCAGGGGAGCCGACAGGACAGGGGCTGGTAATTCACCCCTCCACTTT.

This clone was detected only once. V usage is TRBV11-1 and J usage is TRBJ1-1, with D unclear. Trimming took off 5 bases at V and 6 bases at J, with 16 bases between the two ends. CDR1 SGHAT and CDR2 FQDESV come from the germline V gene (reference sequence). The CDR3 totals 14 residues. The DNA of the CDR3 is TGTGCCAGCAGCCGTGAAATCGCGGGCGCTGAAGCTTTCTTT. It codes for CASSREIAGAEAFF. Together with reference TRBV11-1 and TRBJ1-1, the CDR3 gives the full variable domain: EAEVAQSPRYKITEKSQAVAFWCDPISGHATLYWYRQILGQGPELLVQFQDESVVDDSQLPKDRFSAERLKGVDSTLKIQPAELGDSAMYLCASSREIAGAEAFFGQGTRLTVV.

The chain couples TRBV5-6 to TRBJ1-2; D unresolved. The V and J ends lost 4 bases and 4 bases respectively, with 8 bases between them. CDR1 is SGHDT, CDR2 YYEEEE, per germline. This CDR3 contains 12 residues. This CDR3 reads CASSPGVYGYTF. The CDR3 DNA follows: TGTGCCAGCAGCCCCGGGGTCTATGGCTACACCTTC.

The V gene is TRBV6-5, the J gene TRBJ1-2; tentatively, D is TRBD1 (6 bases). The CDR3 covers 14 residues. The germline CDR1 and CDR2 sequences are MNHEY and SVGAGI. V lost 5 bases and J lost 0, with 10 bases in between. In DNA form, the CDR3 reads TGTGCCAGCAGTGGGGACACAACTAACTATGGCTACACCTTC. It encodes CASSGDTTNYGYTF.